This T cell receptor beta chain was sequenced in a study of cytomegalovirus exposure and HLA in healthy donors. In the case of this clone: Its antigen is undetermined.

Findings of the study overall: Subsequent analysis showed first-cohort TCR clusters tending to co-occur in about 110 validation repertoires. The classifier reportedly diagnosed cytomegalovirus status with high specificity and sensitivity. While the bulk of TCR sequences proved rare, some public TCRs turned up in many donors. Three CMV-associated chains proved CMV antigen-specific in vitro.

Clones were sequenced by immunoSEQ multiplex PCR, and TCRdb holds only the in-frame ones, with some missing. Among around 140,000 clones, 85% to 90% were seen once, and the ten largest hold roughly 10%. Germline V gene lookup returns CDR1 LNHNV and CDR2 YYDKDF (reference sequence). V lost 0 bases to trimming and J lost 2 bases; unmatched junction nucleotides: 2. The CDR3 totals 16 residues. V usage is TRBV15 and J usage is TRBJ1-5; 9 bases align to TRBD1. The receptor was isolated from a young man in good health and CMV-seropositive. Specimen: PBMCs. In DNA form, the CDR3 reads TGTGCCACCAGCAGAGAACAGGGGGCTGGCAATCAGCCCCAGCATTTT. This sequence encodes CATSREQGAGNQPQHF.